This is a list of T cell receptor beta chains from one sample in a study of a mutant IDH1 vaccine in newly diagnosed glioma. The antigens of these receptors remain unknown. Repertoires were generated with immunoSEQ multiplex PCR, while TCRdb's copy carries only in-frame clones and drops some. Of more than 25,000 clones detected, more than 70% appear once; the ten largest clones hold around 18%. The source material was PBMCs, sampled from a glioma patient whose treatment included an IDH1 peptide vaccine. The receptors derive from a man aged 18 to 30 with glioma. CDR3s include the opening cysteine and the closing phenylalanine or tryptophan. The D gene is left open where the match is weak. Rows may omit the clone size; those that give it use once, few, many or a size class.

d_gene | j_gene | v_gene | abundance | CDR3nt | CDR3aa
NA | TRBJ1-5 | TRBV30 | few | TGTGCCTGGAGTGGGGGACGTAATCAGCCCCAGCATTTT | CAWSGGRNQPQHF
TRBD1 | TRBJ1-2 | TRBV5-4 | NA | TGTGCCAGCAGCTTGATTCCGGACAGGGTGACTAACTATGGCTACACCTTC | CASSLIPDRVTNYGYTF
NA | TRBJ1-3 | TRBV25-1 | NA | TGTGCCAGCAGTCCCTTAAGGGTCGGAAACACCATATATTTT | CASSPLRVGNTIYF
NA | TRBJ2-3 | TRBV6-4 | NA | TGTGCCAGCAGTGACGGAGTAGGGGGCACAGATACGCAGTATTTT | CASSDGVGGTDTQYF
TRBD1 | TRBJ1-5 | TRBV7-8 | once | TGTGCCAGCAGCTTAGCCCCGACAGGGGGCAAGTCGGGTCAGCCCCAGCATTTT | CASSLAPTGGKSGQPQHF
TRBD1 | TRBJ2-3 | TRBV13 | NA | TGTGCCAGCAGCCAACGGACAGGCAGCACAGATACGCAGTATTTT | CASSQRTGSTDTQYF
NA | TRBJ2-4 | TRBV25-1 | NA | TGTGCCAGCAGTGAATATCCCCCGGGGCAAAGGACCAAAAACATTCAGTACTTC | CASSEYPPGQRTKNIQYF
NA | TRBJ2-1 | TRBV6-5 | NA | TGTGCCAGCAGTACCGGGACTGAGCAGTTCTTC | CASSTGTEQFF
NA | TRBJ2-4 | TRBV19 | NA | TGTGCCAGTAGCTCGGTACCGGGGGCCGGGGCCAAAAACATTCAGTACTTC | CASSSVPGAGAKNIQYF
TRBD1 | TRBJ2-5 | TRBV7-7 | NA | TGTGCTAGCAGCCGGACAGGGAGGCTAGAGACCCAGTACTTC | CASSRTGRLETQYF
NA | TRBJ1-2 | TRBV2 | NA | TGTGCCAGCAGTCCTGAATATGGCTACACCTTC | CASSPEYGYTF
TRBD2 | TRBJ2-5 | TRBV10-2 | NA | TGCGCCAGCCGATGGAGCGCGGGAGCCCAAGAGACCCAGTACTTC | CASRWSAGAQETQYF
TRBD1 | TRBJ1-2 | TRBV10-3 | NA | TGTGCCACCCGGGACAGGGAGACCTATGGCTACACCTTC | CATRDRETYGYTF
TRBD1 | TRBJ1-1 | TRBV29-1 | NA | TGCAGCGCACCACAGGGGGGCACTGAAGCTTTCTTT | CSAPQGGTEAFF
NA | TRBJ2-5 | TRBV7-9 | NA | TGTGCCAGCAGCCCTAGCGCGGGGGCAGGGACCCAGTACTTC | CASSPSAGAGTQYF
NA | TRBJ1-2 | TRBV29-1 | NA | TGCAGCGTTGAAGATGTGAACCAGGATGGCTACACCTTC | CSVEDVNQDGYTF
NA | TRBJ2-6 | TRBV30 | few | TGTGCCTGGAGTAGGCTCTCTGGGGCCAACGTCCTGACTTTC | CAWSRLSGANVLTF
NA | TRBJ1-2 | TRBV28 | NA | TGTGCCACGGGACATGTAGCAGGCTACACCTTC | CATGHVAGYTF
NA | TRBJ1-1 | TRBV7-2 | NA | TGTGCCAGCAGCTTAAGGGCAGGGGCTATGAACACTGAAGCTTTCTTT | CASSLRAGAMNTEAFF
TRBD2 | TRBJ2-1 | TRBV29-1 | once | TGCAGCGTTGAAGTGTCAGCGGGATATGATGAGCAGTTCTTC | CSVEVSAGYDEQFF
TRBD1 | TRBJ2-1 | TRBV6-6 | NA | TGTGCCAGCAGTTCGCACCCCGGGACAGGCTACAATGAGCAGTTCTTC | CASSSHPGTGYNEQFF
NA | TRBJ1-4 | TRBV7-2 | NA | TGTGCCAGCAGCTTAGACAGGGTAACAACTAATGAAAAACTGTTTTTT | CASSLDRVTTNEKLFF
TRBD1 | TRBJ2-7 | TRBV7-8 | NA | TGTGCCAGCAGGCCGACTTTAGGGACAGGGTCTTACGAGCAGTACTTC | CASRPTLGTGSYEQYF
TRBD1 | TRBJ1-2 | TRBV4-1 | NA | TGCGCCAGCAGCCCGAACCGGGACAGACCGGACTATGGCTACACCTTC | CASSPNRDRPDYGYTF
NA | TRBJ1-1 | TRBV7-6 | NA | TGTGCCAGCAGGGGATTGGAGAACACTGAAGCTTTCTTT | CASRGLENTEAFF
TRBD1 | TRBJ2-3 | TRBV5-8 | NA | TGTGCCAGCAGCAAAGGACAGGGTGGCACAGATACGCAGTATTTT | CASSKGQGGTDTQYF
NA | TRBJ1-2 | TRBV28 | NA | TGTGCCAGCAGTTTCCTCGGGCGAGGCTACACCTTC | CASSFLGRGYTF
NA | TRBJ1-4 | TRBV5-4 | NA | TGTGCCAGCAGCTTGGAGGGGGGGCCAACTAATGAAAAACTGTTTTTT | CASSLEGGPTNEKLFF
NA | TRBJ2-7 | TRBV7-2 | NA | TGTGCCAGCAGCTTAAGCTCCTACGAGCAGTACTTC | CASSLSSYEQYF
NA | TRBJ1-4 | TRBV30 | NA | TGTGCCTGGAGCCCCCGGGGTGAAAAACTGTTTTTT | CAWSPRGEKLFF
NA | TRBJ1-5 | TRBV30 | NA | TGTGCCTGGAGCGTTGGGGTTGGCAATCAGCCCCAGCATTTT | CAWSVGVGNQPQHF
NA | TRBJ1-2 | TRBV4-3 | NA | TGCGCCAGCAGCCACCGGGACACTTATGGCTACACCTTC | CASSHRDTYGYTF
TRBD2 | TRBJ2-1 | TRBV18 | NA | TGTGCCAGCTCACTCGGTGGGAGGGCCCAAAGCGAGCAGTTCTTC | CASSLGGRAQSEQFF
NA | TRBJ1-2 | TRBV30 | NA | TGTGCCTGGAGTTGGGGAGCCGGGACTAACTATGGCTACACCTTC | CAWSWGAGTNYGYTF
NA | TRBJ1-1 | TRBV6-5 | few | TGTGCCAGCCGACACGGGACTGAAGCTTTCTTT | CASRHGTEAFF
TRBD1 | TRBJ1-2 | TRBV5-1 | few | TGCGCCAGCAGCTACACAGGGGATGCTGGCTACACCTTC | CASSYTGDAGYTF
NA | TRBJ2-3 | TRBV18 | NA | TGTGCCAGCTCACCACGGACCGACACAGATACGCAGTATTTT | CASSPRTDTDTQYF
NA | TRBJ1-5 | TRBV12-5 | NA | TGTGCTAGTGGTTTGAGCGGGTCCAATCAGCCCCAGCATTTT | CASGLSGSNQPQHF
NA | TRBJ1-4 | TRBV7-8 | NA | TGTGCCAGCAGCCACCCGGGGCACCTCCCATCAGAAAAACTGTTTTTT | CASSHPGHLPSEKLFF
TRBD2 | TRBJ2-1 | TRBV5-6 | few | TGTGCCAGCAGCTCCGGGACTAGGGGGAATGAGCAGTTCTTC | CASSSGTRGNEQFF
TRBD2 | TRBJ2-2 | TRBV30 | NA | TGTGCCTGGAGGAAAAGCAACCTAGCGGGAAATAGGAACACCGGGGAGCTGTTTTTT | CAWRKSNLAGNRNTGELFF
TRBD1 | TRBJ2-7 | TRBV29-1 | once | TGCAGCGTTGTAGGACAGGGCTACGAGCAGTACTTC | CSVVGQGYEQYF
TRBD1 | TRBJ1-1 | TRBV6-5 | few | TGTGCCAGCAGTCTAGGGGGACAGAATGTAATCTTT | CASSLGGQNVIF
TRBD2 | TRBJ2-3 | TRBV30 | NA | TGTGCCTGGAGTGTGGGCCTCACCCTCGGCGGGAGCCCAGATACGCAGTATTTT | CAWSVGLTLGGSPDTQYF
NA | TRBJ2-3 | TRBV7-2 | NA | TGTGCCAGCAGCTTAGGGAATACGCAGTATTTT | CASSLGNTQYF
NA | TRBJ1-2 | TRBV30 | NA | TGTGCCTGGAGCCAGGGCTATGGCTACACCTTC | CAWSQGYGYTF
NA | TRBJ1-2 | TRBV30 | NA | TGTGCCTGGAGTAAAGCCGGGACGGGCTATCCTTATGGCTACACCTTC | CAWSKAGTGYPYGYTF
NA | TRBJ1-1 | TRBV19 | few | TGTGCCAGTAGTACCCGAGGGGGGACTGAAGCTTTCTTT | CASSTRGGTEAFF
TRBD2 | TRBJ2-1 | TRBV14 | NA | TGTGCCAGCAGCCGTTTGGGACTAGCGGACAGCTACAATGAGCAGTTCTTC | CASSRLGLADSYNEQFF
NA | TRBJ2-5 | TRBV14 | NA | TGTGCCAGCAGCCAAGCTGACTGGGGCCCCAGAGAGACCCAGTACTTC | CASSQADWGPRETQYF
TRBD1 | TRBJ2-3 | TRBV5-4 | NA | TGTGCCAGCAGCCTGGGGACAGGGGGCGCGACAGATACGCAGTATTTT | CASSLGTGGATDTQYF
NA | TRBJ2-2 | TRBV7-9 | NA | TGTGCCAGCAGCCCCGGGGAGCTGTTTTTT | CASSPGELFF
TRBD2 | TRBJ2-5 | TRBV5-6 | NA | TGTGCCAGCAGCTTGGAAGGATCGGGGGGCCAAGAGACCCAGTACTTC | CASSLEGSGGQETQYF
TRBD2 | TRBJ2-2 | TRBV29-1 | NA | TGCAGCGTTGAAGGGTGGTCAGAGCGGGAGGGCACCGGGGAGCTGTTTTTT | CSVEGWSEREGTGELFF
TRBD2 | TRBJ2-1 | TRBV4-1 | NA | TGCGCCAGCAGCCAAGCGGGGGGCAATGAGCAGTTCTTC | CASSQAGGNEQFF
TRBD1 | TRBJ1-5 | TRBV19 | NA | TGTGCCAGTAGTAAGGACAGGGGCGTCGGAGAGCCCCAGCATTTT | CASSKDRGVGEPQHF
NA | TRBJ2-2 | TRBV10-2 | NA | TGCGCCAGCAGTAGTTATAGGGGAGGACCGAACACCGGGGAGCTGTTTTTT | CASSSYRGGPNTGELFF